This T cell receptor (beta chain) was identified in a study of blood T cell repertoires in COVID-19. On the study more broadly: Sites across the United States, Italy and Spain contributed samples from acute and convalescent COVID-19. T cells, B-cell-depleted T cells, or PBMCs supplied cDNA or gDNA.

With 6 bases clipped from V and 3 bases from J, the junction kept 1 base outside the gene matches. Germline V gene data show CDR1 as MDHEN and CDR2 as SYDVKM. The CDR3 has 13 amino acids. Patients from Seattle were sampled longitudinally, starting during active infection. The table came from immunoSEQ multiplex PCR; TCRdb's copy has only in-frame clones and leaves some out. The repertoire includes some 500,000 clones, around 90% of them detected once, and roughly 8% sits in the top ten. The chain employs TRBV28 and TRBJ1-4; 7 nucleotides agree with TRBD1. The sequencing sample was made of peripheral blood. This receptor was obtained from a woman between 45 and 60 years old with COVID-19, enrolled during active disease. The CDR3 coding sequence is TGTGCCAGCAGGGGACAGTCTAATGAAAAACTGTTTTTT. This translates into CASRGQSNEKLFF.